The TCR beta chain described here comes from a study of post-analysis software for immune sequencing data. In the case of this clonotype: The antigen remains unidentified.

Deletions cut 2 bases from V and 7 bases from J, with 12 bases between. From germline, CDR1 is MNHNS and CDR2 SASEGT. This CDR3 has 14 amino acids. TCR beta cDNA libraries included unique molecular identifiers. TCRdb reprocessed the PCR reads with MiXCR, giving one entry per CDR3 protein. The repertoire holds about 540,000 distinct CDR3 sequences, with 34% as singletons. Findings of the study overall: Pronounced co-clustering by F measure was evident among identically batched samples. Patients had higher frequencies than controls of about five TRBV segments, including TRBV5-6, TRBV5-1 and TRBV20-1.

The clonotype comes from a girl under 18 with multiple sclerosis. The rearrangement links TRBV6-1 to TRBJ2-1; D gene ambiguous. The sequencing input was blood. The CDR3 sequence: CASSEHFSLNEQFF. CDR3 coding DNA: TGTGCCAGCAGTGAACATTTTAGCTTGAATGAGCAGTTCTTC.